Following are 9 T cell receptor beta chains from one sample sequenced in a study of T cell repertoires in cytomegalovirus infection. One entry per CDR3 protein results from TCRdb running MiXCR on the reads. This table holds hundreds of thousands of distinct CDR3 sequences, 33% found once. The antigens these receptors bind are not known. The material sequenced was cultured PBMCs, taken from culture after CMV antigen stimulation. These receptors came from a human donor in good health (CMV status not recorded). Some clones in this sample may be carry-over from other donors' samples.

The V and J genes are TRBV7-2 and TRBJ2-1; 10 positions agree with TRBD2. The CDR3 is made up of 15 amino acids. The V and J ends lost 3 bases and 2 bases, in that order; junction bases with no gene match: 1. Germline CDR1 reads SGHTA; CDR2 reads FQGNSA. The CDR3 spells CASSFLAGAYNEQFF. CDR3 in DNA: TGTGCCAGCAGCTTCCTAGCGGGAGCCTACAATGAGCAGTTCTTC.

A few counts support this clonotype. The V gene is TRBV4-1, the J gene TRBJ2-7, with 12 bases fitting TRBD2. The CDR3 has 16 amino acids. Germline-derived CDR1 and CDR2 are MGHRA and YSYEKL. V shed 0 bases and J 2 bases; nucleotides not matched to a gene: 2. CDR3 protein: CASSQEPSGGAYEQYF. The DNA for the CDR3 is TGCGCCAGCAGCCAAGAACCTAGCGGGGGGGCCTACGAGCAGTACTTC.

This clonotype has just a few counts. The genes are TRBV27 and TRBJ2-7; weak D call: TRBD1 (6 bases). The CDR3 covers 16 residues. The V and J ends lost 1 base and 3 bases respectively, with 16 bases between them. Germline CDR1 MNHEY, CDR2 SMNVEV (reference sequence). In nucleotides, the CDR3 is TGTGCCAGCAGTTTATGGGGGCAACCGGCCCTCTACGAGCAGTACTTC. Translated, it gives CASSLWGQPALYEQYF.

This clonotype has only a few counts. The V call is TRBV7-9, the J call TRBJ2-7; 14 nucleotides line up with TRBD2. The CDR3 sequence is 17 residues long. Germline values: CDR1 SEHNR, CDR2 FQNEAQ (reference sequence). The J segment lost 2 bases and the V segment lost 5 bases, leaving 8 bases of the junction unmatched. The CDR3 DNA reads as TGTGCCAGCAGCACGGGACTAGCGGGAGTAAACGCCTACGAGCAGTACTTC. This gives the protein CASSTGLAGVNAYEQYF.

V usage is TRBV7-9 and J usage is TRBJ1-1; TRBD1 is a possible D gene (6 bases). Trimming stripped 5 bases from V and 8 bases from J, with 27 bases between. Germline CDR1 SEHNR, CDR2 FQNEAQ (reference sequence). CDR3 length equals 17 residues. Here the CDR3 reads CASSRLQGAISWGEAFF. The CDR3 DNA sequence: TGTGCCAGCAGCCGTTTACAGGGCGCAATCTCCTGGGGGGAAGCTTTCTTT.

The V and J genes are TRBV7-2 and TRBJ2-3; the match to TRBD2 covers 8 bases. CDR1 and CDR2 (germline): SGHTA, FQGNSA. This CDR3 is 18 amino acids long. V shed 2 bases and J 5 bases; nucleotides not matched to a gene: 15. The CDR3 DNA is TGTGCCAGCAGCTTAATTTTCGGTTCGGGAGGGCCGCAAGATACGCAGTATTTT. The encoded protein is CASSLIFGSGGPQDTQYF.

This clonotype was counted a few times. The rearrangement links TRBV7-8 to TRBJ2-6, with D possibly being TRBD2 (5 bases). Germline V CDR1 and CDR2: SGHVS, FQNEAQ. The CDR3 is 16 amino acids. Trimming shortened V by 5 bases and J by 2 bases, and 13 bases separated the two germline ends. This CDR3 is CASSQDTRAGANVLTF. The CDR3 DNA reads as TGTGCCAGCAGCCAAGATACTAGGGCTGGGGCCAACGTCCTGACTTTC.

The J gene is TRBJ2-3, the V gene TRBV10-3; D gene ambiguous. Germline V lookup: CDR1 ENHRY, CDR2 SYGVKD. The CDR3 is 10 amino acids. Trimming took off 9 bases at V and 1 base at J, with 2 bases between the two ends. The CDR3, as DNA: TGTGCCATGGGCACAGATACGCAGTATTTT. It translates to CAMGTDTQYF.

The gene calls are TRBV18 and TRBJ1-5; no firm D call. This CDR3 has 13 residues. The germline V gene encodes CDR1 KGHSH and CDR2 LQKENI. Trimming stripped 4 bases from V and 7 bases from J, with 11 bases between. The chain's CDR3 is CASSQTTDQPQHF. For the CDR3, the DNA is TGTGCCAGCTCACAGACGACGGACCAGCCCCAGCATTTT.